This T cell receptor (beta chain) appears in the sequencing data of a study of cytomegalovirus exposure and HLA in healthy donors. Sequencing was performed with immunoSEQ multiplex PCR; in TCRdb, only in-frame clones are kept and a portion is missing. The table shows about 130,000 clones, with about 96% occurring only once. The CDR3 has 18 amino acids. Germline CDR1 is LNHNV and CDR2 is YYDKDF (reference sequence). The germline V and J ends were trimmed by 0 bases and 5 bases, with 22 bases remaining between them. The chain uses TRBV15 and TRBJ2-5, with TRBD2 as a possible D gene (6 bases). The sequence derives from a man aged 18 to 29 in good health and CMV-seronegative. Sequenced: PBMCs. CDR3 nucleotides: TGTGCCACCAGCAGAGATCTCTTCGGGACTTCGCTTGGGGAGACCCAGTACTTC. Translated: CATSRDLFGTSLGETQYF.